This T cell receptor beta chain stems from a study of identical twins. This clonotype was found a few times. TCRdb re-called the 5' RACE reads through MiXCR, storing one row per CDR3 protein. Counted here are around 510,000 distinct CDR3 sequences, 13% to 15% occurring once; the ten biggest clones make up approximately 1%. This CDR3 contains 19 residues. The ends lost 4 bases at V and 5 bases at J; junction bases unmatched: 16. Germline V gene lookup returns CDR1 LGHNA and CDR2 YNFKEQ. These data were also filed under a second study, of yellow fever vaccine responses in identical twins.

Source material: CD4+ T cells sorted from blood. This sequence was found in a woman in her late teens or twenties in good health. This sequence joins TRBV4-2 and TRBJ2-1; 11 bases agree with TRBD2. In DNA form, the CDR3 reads TGTGCCAGCAGCCCCAGACTTACTAGCGGGGGCCCCCCCGACAATGAGCAGTTCTTC. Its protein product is CASSPRLTSGGPPDNEQFF.